The clone carrying this TCR beta chain was seen at least ten times. Its antigen is still unknown. The entry originates in a study of T-cell reconstitution after alpha-beta-depleted transplantation in children. Broader study findings: Newly produced T cells mostly accounted for T-cell counts and diversity one year post-transplant. Reports say that about two months after transplant, the alpha-beta T cells came out of several hundred graft clones that had expanded.

CDR1 and CDR2 (germline): SGHRS, YFSETQ. This CDR3 is built from 15 residues. With V trimmed by 3 bases and J by 5 bases, 4 bases remained unmatched. For TCRbeta, the library was prepared with unique molecular identifiers. TCRdb called the PCR reads again in MiXCR, with one record for every CDR3 protein. The data contain about 300,000 distinct CDR3 sequences, around 10% of them singletons. The chain recombines TRBV5-1 with TRBJ2-2; 10 nucleotides line up with TRBD1. Material: PBMCs, obtained before TCRalphabeta/CD19-depleted stem cell transplant. This sequence was found in a boy younger than two with acute myeloid leukemia, due to receive a stem cell transplant. CDR3 sequence reads: CASSWDRGPTGELFF. CDR3 nucleotides: TGCGCCAGCAGCTGGGACAGGGGACCGACCGGGGAGCTGTTTTTT.